One and the same sample provided the 15 T cell receptor beta chains below, sequenced in a study of post-analysis software for immune sequencing data. These TCRs are of unknown antigen specificity. Every TCR beta cDNA library bore unique molecular identifiers. TCRdb independently ran MiXCR on the PCR reads; one entry per CDR3 protein. The data show 450,000 or so distinct CDR3 sequences, with roughly 45% seen just once and about 12% held by the top ten. Study results and caveats: Patients carried roughly five TRBV segments more frequently than controls did, and TRBV5-6, TRBV5-1 and TRBV20-1 were among them.

The sample was blood. Source of these receptors: a girl aged 5-17 years with multiple sclerosis.

The chain has TRBV5-1 and TRBJ2-4, with D possibly TRBD1 on 6 matching bases. Trimming removed 4 bases from V and 5 bases from J, with 19 bases in between. This CDR3 comprises 16 residues. Germline V lookup: CDR1 SGHRS, CDR2 YFSETQ. This CDR3 is CASSLTTGIGQNIQYF. CDR3 coding DNA: TGCGCCAGCAGCCTTACCACAGGGATTGGCCAAAACATTCAGTACTTC.

The rearrangement uses TRBV7-3 and TRBJ2-3; no firm D call. CDR1 and CDR2 from the germline V gene are SGHTA and FQGTGA. The CDR3 extends over 13 amino acids. V was pared by 3 bases and J by 5 bases, with 9 bases between. The CDR3 region is CASSFYGRDTQYF. The DNA for the CDR3 is TGTGCCAGCAGCTTCTACGGCCGAGATACGCAGTATTTT.

This clonotype is a singleton in its sample. This chain links TRBV7-2 with TRBJ1-1; 8 bases align to TRBD1. The germline gives CDR1 SGHTA, CDR2 FQGNSA. Trimming at V came to 5 bases and at J to 4 bases, leaving 9 bases not matched to a gene. The CDR3 extends over 15 amino acids. This CDR3 reads CASSPRPGGGTEAFF. The DNA of the CDR3 is TGTGCCAGCAGCCCGAGACCAGGGGGCGGCACTGAAGCTTTCTTT.

This clonotype has more than one count but fewer than ten. CDR3 nucleotides: TGCGCCAGCAGCTTGCGGCCTAACTATGGCTACACCTTC. Encoded protein: CASSLRPNYGYTF. The chain links TRBV5-1 to TRBJ1-2; D call uncertain. Germline-derived CDR1 and CDR2 are SGHRS and YFSETQ. The germline V and J ends were trimmed by 1 base and 0 bases, with 4 bases remaining between them. This CDR3 has 13 amino acids.

The chain is built from TRBV27 and TRBJ1-2; no clear D gene. In germline, CDR1 is MNHEY, CDR2 SMNVEV (reference sequence). V lost 4 bases, J lost 2 bases, and 20 bases lay in between. CDR3 length: 17 residues. CDR3 sequence (DNA): TGTGCCAGCAGTTCCCTCCCTCCTCTCCCGGGCAACTATGGCTACACCTTC. Encoded protein: CASSSLPPLPGNYGYTF.

V usage is TRBV20-1 and J usage is TRBJ2-3, with 9 positions matching TRBD2. There are 15 residues in the CDR3. The germline CDR1 and CDR2 sequences are DFQATT and SNEGSKA (reference sequence). Trimming took 5 bases from V and 2 from J; bases not matched to a gene: 8. The CDR3 here is CSAGAGGRITDTQYF. The CDR3 DNA reads TGCAGTGCTGGAGCGGGGGGCCGCATCACAGATACGCAGTATTTT.

This chain links TRBV28 with TRBJ2-1, with a tentative D call TRBD2 (5 bases). Germline V gene sequence: CDR1 MDHEN, CDR2 SYDVKM. The CDR3 consists of 13 residues. V was pared by 4 bases and J by 10 bases, with 14 bases between. CDR3 nucleotides: TGTGCCAGCAGTTCGCCGGGAAGTTACGAGCAGTTCTTC. Translated: CASSSPGSYEQFF.

This chain joins TRBV20-1 and TRBJ2-7, with TRBD2 matching 7 bases. The CDR3 has 13 residues. The V and J ends lost 6 bases and 5 bases, in that order; junction bases with no gene match: 10. The germline CDR1 and CDR2 sequences are DFQATT and SNEGSKA (reference sequence). The CDR3 coding sequence is TGCAGTGCCACCCAGGCGGGGGTACACGAGCAGTACTTC. Translating it yields CSATQAGVHEQYF.

In its sample, this clonotype was seen a few times. The chain carries TRBV29-1 and TRBJ1-5; possibly TRBD1 for D (5 bases). V was shortened by 4 bases and J by 6 bases, with 10 bases between the two germline ends. The CDR3 runs to 12 residues. Germline V lookup: CDR1 SQVTM, CDR2 ANQGSEA. The CDR3, as DNA: TGCAGCGTTGCAGGGTCAGGTCAGCCCCAGCATTTT. Translating gives CSVAGSGQPQHF.

The chain has TRBV20-1 and TRBJ1-1; TRBD1 might be the D (5 bases). The V gene's germline CDR1 is DFQATT and CDR2 SNEGSKA (reference sequence). Trimming left V 6 bases short and J 11 bases short, with 22 bases between. The CDR3 is made up of 13 amino acids. This CDR3 reads CSAGTEGRMRAFF. DNA of the CDR3: TGCAGTGCCGGGACTGAAGGGAGAATGAGGGCTTTCTTT.

The chain carries TRBV5-6 and TRBJ2-7; 14 positions match TRBD2. CDR1 is SGHDT and CDR2 is YYEEEE in the germline V gene. The V gene end was trimmed by 4 bases and the J gene end by 3 bases; junction bases not matched to a gene: 3. The CDR3 is 15 residues long. The CDR3 DNA sequence: TGTGCCAGCAGCGAAGGGACTAGCGGGGGCTACGAGCAGTACTTC. Translated: CASSEGTSGGYEQYF. The complete variable domain, with remaining parts taken from reference TRBV5-6 and TRBJ2-7, reads DAGVTQSPTHLIKTRGQQVTLRCSPKSGHDTVSWYQQALGQGPQFIFQYYEEEERQRGNFPDRFSGHQFPNYSSELNVNALLLGDSALYLCASSEGTSGGYEQYFGPGTRLTVT.

The chain links TRBV7-7 to TRBJ2-1, with 11 bases that match TRBD2. The germline V gene has CDR1 SSHAT and CDR2 FNYEAQ (reference sequence). The CDR3 runs to 15 residues. Trimming at V came to 5 bases and at J to 13 bases, leaving 13 bases not matched to a gene. CDR3 sequence reads: CASSDTSGSEETQFF. The CDR3 DNA reads TGTGCCAGCAGCGACACTAGCGGGAGCGAAGAGACCCAGTTCTTC.

As concerns this clonotype: One end of the junction is discordant with germline, which a read error may explain. The chain carries TRBV6-5 and TRBJ2-6, with D perhaps matching TRBD1 (5 bases). The CDR3 length is 17 residues. The V gene's germline CDR1 is MNHEY and CDR2 SVGAGI. CDR3 DNA: TGTGCCAGCAGTTACTCGTCAGGGTTGGCTGGGGCCAACGTCCTAACTTTC. Its translation is CASSYSSGLAGANVLTF.

This rearrangement joins TRBV20-1 to TRBJ2-1; D is unresolved. Deletions cut 3 bases from V and 6 bases from J, with 12 bases between. Germline values: CDR1 DFQATT, CDR2 SNEGSKA (reference sequence). The CDR3 is 13 residues long. The CDR3, as DNA: TGCAGTGCTAGTCCACGGTCCGGCAATGAGCAGTTCTTC. Protein: CSASPRSGNEQFF.

This clonotype has a single count. The V gene is TRBV24-1, the J gene TRBJ1-1, with a possible D match to TRBD1 (5 bases). The V end was cut by 7 bases, the J end by 6 bases, with 8 bases between. The length of the CDR3 is 11 residues. Germline V gene sequence: CDR1 KGHDR, CDR2 SFDVKD. This CDR3 is CATSQGPEAFF. CDR3 nucleotides: TGTGCCACCAGCCAGGGCCCTGAAGCTTTCTTT.